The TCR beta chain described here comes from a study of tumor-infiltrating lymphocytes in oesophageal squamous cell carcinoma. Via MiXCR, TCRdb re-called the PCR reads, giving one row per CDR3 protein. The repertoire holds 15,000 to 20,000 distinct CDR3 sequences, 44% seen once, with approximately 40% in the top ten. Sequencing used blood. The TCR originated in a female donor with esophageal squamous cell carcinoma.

The CDR3 DNA is TGTGCCACCAGTGATCCGCAGGGACTAGAACGGAATGAGCAGTTCTTC. Its translation is CATSDPQGLERNEQFF. The chain links TRBV24-1 to TRBJ2-1; 8 bases agree with TRBD2. Looked up from germline, CDR1 is KGHDR and CDR2 is SFDVKD. The CDR3 covers 16 residues. V lost 3 bases, J lost 7 bases, and 10 bases stayed unmatched.